The clone carrying this T cell receptor (beta chain) has just a few counts. Time point meaning: pre-sensitization, week 0. Treatment given: therapeutic diphenylcyclopropenone sensitization with weekly scalp DPC. The data originate from a study of human T cells and chemical hapten exposure. MiXCR, run by TCRdb on the RACE reads, gives a single entry per CDR3 protein. The sample holds about 110,000 distinct CDR3 sequences, less than 15% seen once. Sequencing used whole blood, obtained in connection with sensitization to the hapten diphenylcyclopropenone (DPC). This sequence originates from a woman aged 45-65 years with alopecia areata. Some clones in this sample may be carry-over from other donors' samples.

The CDR3 is CASSGPSYEQYF. Written as DNA, the CDR3 is TGTGCCAGCAGCGGACCGAGCTACGAGCAGTACTTC. The V and J genes are TRBV28 and TRBJ2-7; D remains unclear. Trimming stripped 6 bases from V and 3 bases from J, with 9 bases between. The V gene's germline CDR1 is MDHEN and CDR2 SYDVKM. The CDR3 is made up of 12 amino acids.